Reported below is one T cell receptor beta chain. Germline V gene lookup returns CDR1 SEHNR and CDR2 FQNEAQ (reference sequence). The CDR3 has 15 residues. J lost 5 bases, V lost 3 bases, and 7 bases had no gene match. The data are from a study of control samples from healthy donors and cancer patients. Sequencing used immunoSEQ multiplex PCR; TCRdb keeps in-frame clones, though not all of them. The sample holds roughly 150,000 clones, 80% to 95% seen once. The sequenced sample was blood. The receptor comes from a man aged 18 to 30 in good health. The V gene is TRBV7-9, the J gene TRBJ2-7; 10 bases fit TRBD1. CDR3 nucleotide sequence: TGTGCCAGCAGCTTGTTTGGGACAGGGGATGACGAGCAGTACTTC. As protein: CASSLFGTGDDEQYF.